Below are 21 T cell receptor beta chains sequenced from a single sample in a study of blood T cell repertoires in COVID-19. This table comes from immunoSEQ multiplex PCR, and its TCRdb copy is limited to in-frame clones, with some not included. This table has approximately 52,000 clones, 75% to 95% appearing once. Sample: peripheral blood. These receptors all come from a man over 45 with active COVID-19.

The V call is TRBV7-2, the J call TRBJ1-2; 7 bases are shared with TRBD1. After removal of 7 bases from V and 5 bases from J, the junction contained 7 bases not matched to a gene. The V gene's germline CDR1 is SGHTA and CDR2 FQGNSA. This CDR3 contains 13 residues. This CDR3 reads CASTIRDSYGYTF. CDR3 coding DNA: TGTGCCAGCACCATCCGGGACAGTTATGGCTACACCTTC.

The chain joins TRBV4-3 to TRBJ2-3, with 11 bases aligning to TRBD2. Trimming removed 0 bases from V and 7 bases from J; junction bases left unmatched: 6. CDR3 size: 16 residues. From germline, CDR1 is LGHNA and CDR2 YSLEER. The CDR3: CASSQELAGGWNTQYF. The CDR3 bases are TGCGCCAGCAGCCAAGAATTAGCGGGGGGGTGGAATACGCAGTATTTT.

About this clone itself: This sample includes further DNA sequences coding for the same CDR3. The chain's CDR3 is CASSLGQAGSGNTIYF. CDR3 coding DNA: TGCGCCAGCAGCTTGGGACAGGCCGGCTCTGGAAACACCATATATTTT. This chain uses TRBV5-1 with TRBJ1-3, with D perhaps TRBD1 (6 bases). Germline CDR1 is SGHRS and CDR2 is YFSETQ. Trimming removed 0 bases from V and 0 bases from J, with 10 bases in between. This CDR3 has 16 amino acids.

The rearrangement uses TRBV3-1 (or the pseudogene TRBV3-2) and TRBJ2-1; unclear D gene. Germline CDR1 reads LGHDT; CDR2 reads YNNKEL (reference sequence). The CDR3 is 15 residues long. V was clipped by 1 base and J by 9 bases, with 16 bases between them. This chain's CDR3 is CASSQVNLRSGEQFF. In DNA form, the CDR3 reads TGTGCCAGCAGCCAAGTGAATTTGAGGTCTGGTGAGCAGTTCTTC.

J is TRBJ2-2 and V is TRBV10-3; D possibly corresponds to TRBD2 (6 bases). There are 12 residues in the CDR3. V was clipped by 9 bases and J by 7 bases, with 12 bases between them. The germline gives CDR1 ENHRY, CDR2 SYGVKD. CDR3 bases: TGTGCCATTTCACTAGCTATCGGGGAGCTGTTTTTT. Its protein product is CAISLAIGELFF.

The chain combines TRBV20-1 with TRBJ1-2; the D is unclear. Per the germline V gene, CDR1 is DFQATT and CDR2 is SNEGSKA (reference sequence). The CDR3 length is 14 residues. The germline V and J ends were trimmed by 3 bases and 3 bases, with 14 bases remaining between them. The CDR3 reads CSASSGAGDYGYTF. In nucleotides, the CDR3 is TGCAGTGCTAGTTCTGGAGCCGGGGACTATGGCTACACCTTC.

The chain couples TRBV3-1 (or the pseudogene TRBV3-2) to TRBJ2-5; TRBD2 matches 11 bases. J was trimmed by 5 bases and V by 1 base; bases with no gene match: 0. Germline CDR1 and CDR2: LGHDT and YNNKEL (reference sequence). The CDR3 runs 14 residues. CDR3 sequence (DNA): TGTGCCAGCAGCCAAGGGACTAGCGGGGAGACCCAGTACTTC. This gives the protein CASSQGTSGETQYF.

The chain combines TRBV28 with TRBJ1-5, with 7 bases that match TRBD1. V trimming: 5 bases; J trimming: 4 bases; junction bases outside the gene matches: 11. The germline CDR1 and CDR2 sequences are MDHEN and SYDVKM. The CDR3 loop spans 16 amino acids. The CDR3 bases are TGTGCCAGCAGTCTAGGACAGGCCTACGCGAATCAGCCCCAGCATTTT. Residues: CASSLGQAYANQPQHF.

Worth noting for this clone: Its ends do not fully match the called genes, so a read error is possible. The CDR3 coding sequence is TGTGTCAGCAGCCCACGAGTAAGCATGAACACTGAAGCTTTCTTT. Protein: CVSSPRVSMNTEAFF. The chain couples TRBV7-2 to TRBJ1-1; no definite D call. Germline-derived CDR1 and CDR2 are SGHTA and FQGNSA. This CDR3 is 15 amino acids long. Full variable domain (remainder filled in from reference TRBV7-2 and TRBJ1-1): GAGVSQSPSNKVTEKGKDVELRCDPISGHTALYWYRQSLGQGLEFLIYFQGNSAPDKSGLPSDRFSAERTGGSVSTLTIQRTQQEDSAVYLCVSSPRVSMNTEAFFGQGTRLTVV.

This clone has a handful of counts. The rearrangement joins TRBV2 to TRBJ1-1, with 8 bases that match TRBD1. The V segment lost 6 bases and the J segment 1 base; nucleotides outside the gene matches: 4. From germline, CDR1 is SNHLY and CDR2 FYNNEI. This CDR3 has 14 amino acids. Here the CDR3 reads CASRGGTGNTEAFF. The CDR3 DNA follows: TGTGCCAGCAGGGGGGGGACAGGGAACACTGAAGCTTTCTTT.

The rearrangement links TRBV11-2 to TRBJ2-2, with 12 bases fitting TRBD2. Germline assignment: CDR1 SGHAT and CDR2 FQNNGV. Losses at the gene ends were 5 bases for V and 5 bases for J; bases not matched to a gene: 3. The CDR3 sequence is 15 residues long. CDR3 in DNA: TGTGCCAGCAGCCCACTAGCGGGAGGAACCGGGGAGCTGTTTTTT. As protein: CASSPLAGGTGELFF.

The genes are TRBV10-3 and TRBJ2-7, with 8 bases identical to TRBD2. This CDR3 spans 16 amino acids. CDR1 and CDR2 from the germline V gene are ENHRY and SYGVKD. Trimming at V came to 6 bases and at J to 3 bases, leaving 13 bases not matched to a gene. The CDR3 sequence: CAISPRGAGDFYEQYF. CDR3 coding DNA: TGTGCCATCAGCCCACGGGGAGCGGGAGATTTCTACGAGCAGTACTTC.

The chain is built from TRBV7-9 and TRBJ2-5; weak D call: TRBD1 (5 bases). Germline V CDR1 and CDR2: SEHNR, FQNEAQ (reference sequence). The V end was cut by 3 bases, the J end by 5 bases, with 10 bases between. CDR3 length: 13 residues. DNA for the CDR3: TGTGCCAGCAGCTTTTTCGCAGGGGAGACCCAGTACTTC. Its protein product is CASSFFAGETQYF.

The CDR3 here is CASSQRGSAIREAFF. The DNA for the CDR3 is TGTGCCAGCAGCCAGAGGGGGTCGGCTATACGTGAAGCTTTCTTT. This chain uses TRBV3-1 (or the pseudogene TRBV3-2) with TRBJ1-1; D perhaps matches TRBD1 (6 bases). The CDR3 has 15 amino acids. The germline V gene has CDR1 LGHDT and CDR2 YNNKEL (reference sequence). The V end lost 3 bases, the J end lost 7 bases, and 18 bases lay between the germline ends.

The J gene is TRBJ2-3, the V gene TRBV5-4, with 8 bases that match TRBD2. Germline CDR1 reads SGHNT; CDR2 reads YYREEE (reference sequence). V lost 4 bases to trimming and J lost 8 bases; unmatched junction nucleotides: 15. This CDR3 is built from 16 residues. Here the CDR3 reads CASSLGATGGARTQYF. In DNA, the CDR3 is TGTGCCAGCAGCCTCGGGGCTACCGGGGGGGCTCGTACGCAGTATTTT.

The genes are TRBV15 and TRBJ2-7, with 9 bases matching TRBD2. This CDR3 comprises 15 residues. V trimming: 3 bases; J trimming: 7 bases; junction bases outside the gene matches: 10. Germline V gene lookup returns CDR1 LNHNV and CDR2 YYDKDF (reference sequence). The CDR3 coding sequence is TGTGCCACCAGCAGGAGTTTAGCGGGAGTTGGAGAGCAGTACTTC. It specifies CATSRSLAGVGEQYF.

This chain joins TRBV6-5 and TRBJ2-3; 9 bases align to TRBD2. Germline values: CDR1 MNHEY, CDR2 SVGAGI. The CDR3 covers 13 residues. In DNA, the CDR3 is TGTGGAAGTTTAGCGGGAGGCACAGATACGCAGTATTTT. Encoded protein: CGSLAGGTDTQYF.

The CDR3 DNA reads TGTGCCAGCAGTGAAGGGGGAGGTAGCCACGAGCAGTACTTC. Translation: CASSEGGGSHEQYF. V usage is TRBV6-1 and J usage is TRBJ2-7; TRBD2 might be the D (6 bases). V gave up 1 base and J gave up 5 bases, with 12 bases separating them. This CDR3 is 14 amino acids long. Germline V gene data show CDR1 as MNHNS and CDR2 as SASEGT.

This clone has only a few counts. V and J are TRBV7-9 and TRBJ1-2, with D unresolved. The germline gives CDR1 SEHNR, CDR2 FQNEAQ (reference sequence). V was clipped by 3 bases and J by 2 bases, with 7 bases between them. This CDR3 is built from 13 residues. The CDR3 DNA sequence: TGTGCCAGCAGCTTCGGGGAAAACTATGGCTACACCTTC. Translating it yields CASSFGENYGYTF.

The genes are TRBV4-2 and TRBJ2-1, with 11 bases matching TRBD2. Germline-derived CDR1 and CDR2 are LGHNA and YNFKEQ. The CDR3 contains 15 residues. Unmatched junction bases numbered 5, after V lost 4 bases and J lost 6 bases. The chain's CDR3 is CASSRTSGSSNEQFF. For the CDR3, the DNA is TGTGCCAGCAGCCGTACTAGCGGGAGTAGCAATGAGCAGTTCTTC.

This CDR3 is CASSQASGSRNIQYF. The CDR3 DNA sequence: TGTGCCAGCAGCCAAGCGAGCGGGAGTAGAAACATTCAGTACTTC. The chain is built from TRBV4-2 and TRBJ2-4; TRBD2 matches 8 bases. Trimming cost V 1 base and J 6 bases; bases outside gene matches: 5. The CDR3 sequence is 15 residues long. The V gene's germline CDR1 is LGHNA and CDR2 YNFKEQ.